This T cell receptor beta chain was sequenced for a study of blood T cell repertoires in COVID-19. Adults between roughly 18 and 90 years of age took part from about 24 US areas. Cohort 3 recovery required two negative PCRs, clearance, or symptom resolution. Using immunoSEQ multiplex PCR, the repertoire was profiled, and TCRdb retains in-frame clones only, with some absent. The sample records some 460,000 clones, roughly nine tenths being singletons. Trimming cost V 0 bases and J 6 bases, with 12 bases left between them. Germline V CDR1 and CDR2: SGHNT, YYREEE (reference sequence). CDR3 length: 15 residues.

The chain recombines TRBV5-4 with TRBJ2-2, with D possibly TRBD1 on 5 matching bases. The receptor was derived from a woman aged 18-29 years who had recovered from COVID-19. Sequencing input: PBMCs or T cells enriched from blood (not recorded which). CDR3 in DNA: TGTGCCAGCAGCTTGGGAGCGACAGTGCCCGGGGAGCTGTTTTTT. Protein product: CASSLGATVPGELFF. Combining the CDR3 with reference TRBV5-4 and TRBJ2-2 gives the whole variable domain ETGVTQSPTHLIKTRGQQVTLRCSSQSGHNTVSWYQQALGQGPQFIFQYYREEENGRGNFPPRFSGLQFPNYSSELNVNALELDDSALYLCASSLGATVPGELFFGEGSRLTVL.